These 17 T cell receptor beta chains came from one sample sequenced in a study of cytomegalovirus exposure and HLA in healthy donors. The PCR ran on 60 Vbeta and 13 Jbeta primers. This table comes from immunoSEQ multiplex PCR, and its TCRdb copy is limited to in-frame clones, with some not included. Reported are some 39,000 clones; the ten largest clones contain just under 4%. What was sequenced was PBMCs. Receptors originate from a male donor in good health and CMV-seronegative.

The rearrangement uses TRBV19 and TRBJ1-4; 8 bases are shared with TRBD1. The CDR3 consists of 16 residues. Per the germline V gene, CDR1 is LNHDA and CDR2 is SQIVND (reference sequence). Trimming removed 5 bases from V and 4 bases from J; junction bases left unmatched: 9. CDR3 protein: CASSGETGARNEKLFF. In nucleotides, the CDR3 is TGTGCCAGTAGTGGGGAGACAGGGGCCCGTAATGAAAAACTGTTTTTT.

V usage is TRBV28 and J usage is TRBJ1-3; D might be TRBD1 (5 bases). V shed 7 bases and J shed 4 bases, with 17 bases lying between them. Germline CDR1 MDHEN, CDR2 SYDVKM. The CDR3 has 15 amino acids. The CDR3 is CASTLGGASGNTIYF. The CDR3 DNA reads TGTGCCAGCACCCTGGGGGGTGCGTCGGGAAACACCATATATTTT.

The chain joins TRBV15 to TRBJ1-1; D is uncertain. Trimming left V 4 bases short and J 0 bases short, with 6 bases between. Germline V gene lookup returns CDR1 LNHNV and CDR2 YYDKDF (reference sequence). This CDR3 has 13 residues. The CDR3 DNA is TGTGCCACCAGCAAATCATTGAACACTGAAGCTTTCTTT. This sequence encodes CATSKSLNTEAFF.

The genes are TRBV29-1 and TRBJ2-7; TRBD1 matches 7 bases. After removal of 3 bases from V and 2 bases from J, the junction contained 7 bases not matched to a gene. Germline V CDR1 and CDR2: SQVTM, ANQGSEA. The CDR3 covers 14 residues. The CDR3 loop reads CSVDERDSTYEQYF. In nucleotides, the CDR3 is TGCAGCGTTGATGAACGGGACAGTACCTACGAGCAGTACTTC.

V gene TRBV5-8 combines with J gene TRBJ2-7; tentatively, D is TRBD1 (5 bases). The CDR3 totals 13 residues. The V end lost 7 bases, the J end lost 5 bases, and 16 bases lay between the germline ends. Germline V gene data show CDR1 as SGHTS and CDR2 as YDEGEE. CDR3 region: CASGGQGLDEQYF. CDR3 nucleotides: TGTGCCAGCGGTGGGCAGGGCCTCGACGAGCAGTACTTC.

The chain joins TRBV5-1 to TRBJ2-3, with D tentatively TRBD2 (7 bases). V lost 0 bases and J 2 bases, leaving 19 bases between the germline ends. Germline-derived CDR1 and CDR2 are SGHRS and YFSETQ. The CDR3 runs to 18 residues. The CDR3 DNA is TGCGCCAGCAGCTTGGCAGGGGAGGGTTTGTTTGACACAGATACGCAGTATTTT. Translation: CASSLAGEGLFDTDTQYF. Looking up the rest from reference TRBV5-1 and TRBJ2-3 gives the full variable domain: KAGVTQTPRYLIKTRGQQVTLSCSPISGHRSVSWYQQTPGQGLQFLFEYFSETQRNKGNFPGRFSGRQFSNSRSEMNVSTLELGDSALYLCASSLAGEGLFDTDTQYFGPGTRLTVL.

The V gene is TRBV7-6, the J gene TRBJ2-7; TRBD2 aligns across 10 bases. CDR3 size: 16 residues. With 3 bases clipped from V and 2 bases from J, the junction kept 7 bases outside the gene matches. Germline V gene data show CDR1 as SGHVS and CDR2 as FNYEAQ. The CDR3 reads CASSFLAGELAYEQYF. CDR3 coding DNA: TGTGCCAGCAGCTTCCTAGCGGGAGAACTAGCCTACGAGCAGTACTTC. Combining the CDR3 with reference TRBV7-6 and TRBJ2-7 gives the whole variable domain GAGVSQSPRYKVTKRGQDVALRCDPISGHVSLYWYRQALGQGPEFLTYFNYEAQQDKSGLPNDRFSAERPEGSISTLTIQRTEQRDSAMYRCASSFLAGELAYEQYFGPGTRLTVT.

The chain is built from TRBV2 and TRBJ1-1; D may be TRBD1 (6 bases). The CDR3 length is 11 residues. Deletions cut 7 bases from V and 6 bases from J, with 9 bases between. Per the germline V gene, CDR1 is SNHLY and CDR2 is FYNNEI. The CDR3 sequence is CASNRVAEAFF. The DNA of the CDR3 is TGTGCCAGCAACAGGGTGGCTGAAGCTTTCTTT.

The V call is TRBV7-2, the J call TRBJ2-3; D gene ambiguous. Germline CDR1 reads SGHTA; CDR2 reads FQGNSA. V lost 6 bases and J 3 bases, leaving 13 bases between the germline ends. This CDR3 is 14 amino acids long. CDR3 DNA sequence: TGTGCCAGCAGTCCCGTCGCCAGTACAGATACGCAGTATTTT. Translated: CASSPVASTDTQYF.

The chain joins TRBV4-1 to TRBJ1-5; 9 bases line up with TRBD1. Germline CDR1 MGHRA, CDR2 YSYEKL. The CDR3 length is 14 residues. J lost 2 bases, V lost 4 bases, and 0 bases had no gene match. In DNA, the CDR3 is TGCGCCAGCAGCCGGGACAGGGGCAATCAGCCCCAGCATTTT. Its protein is CASSRDRGNQPQHF.

A word on this clone: Additional DNA sequences in this sample encode the identical CDR3. The gene calls are TRBV2 and TRBJ2-1, with 10 bases identical to TRBD2. V gave up 5 bases and J gave up 4 bases; unmatched junction bases: 5. The CDR3 extends over 15 amino acids. CDR1 is SNHLY, CDR2 FYNNEI, per germline. The CDR3 nucleotides read TGTGCCAGCAGTTTGAGCGGGGGGGATTACAATGAGCAGTTCTTC. Translating it yields CASSLSGGDYNEQFF.

The rearrangement uses TRBV6-6 and TRBJ2-2; D gene unclear. From germline, CDR1 is MNHNY and CDR2 SVGAGI (reference sequence). The CDR3 contains 15 residues. V lost 5 bases and J lost 1, with 11 bases in between. CDR3: CASSPLSGNTGELFF. The CDR3 coding sequence is TGTGCCAGCAGTCCACTCTCGGGGAACACCGGGGAGCTGTTTTTT.

The V gene is TRBV19, the J gene TRBJ1-1; D unresolved. Germline V gene lookup returns CDR1 LNHDA and CDR2 SQIVND (reference sequence). The CDR3 has 14 residues. The V and J ends lost 3 bases and 0 bases respectively, with 8 bases between them. CDR3: CASSIGSMNTEAFF. The CDR3 region has the DNA TGTGCCAGTAGTATTGGGAGCATGAACACTGAAGCTTTCTTT.

V usage is TRBV4-1 and J usage is TRBJ2-2; D perhaps matches TRBD1 (6 bases). The length of the CDR3 is 16 residues. V lost 3 bases and J 4 bases, leaving 15 bases between the germline ends. Per germline, CDR1 MGHRA and CDR2 YSYEKL. The CDR3 sequence: CASSQANRVGTGELFF. CDR3 nucleotides: TGCGCCAGCAGCCAGGCAAACAGGGTTGGCACCGGGGAGCTGTTTTTT.

This chain joins TRBV6-5 and TRBJ2-3; TRBD2 agrees at 12 bases. There are 16 residues in the CDR3. Germline V gene sequence: CDR1 MNHEY, CDR2 SVGAGI. The V and J ends lost 4 bases and 5 bases, in that order; junction bases with no gene match: 7. The CDR3 sequence is CASSSGLAGNVDTQYF. DNA of the CDR3: TGTGCCAGCAGTTCCGGACTAGCGGGGAATGTAGATACGCAGTATTTT.

The rearrangement uses TRBV5-1 and TRBJ1-6; D perhaps matches TRBD1 (5 bases). The V end was cut by 0 bases, the J end by 9 bases, with 10 bases between. The CDR3 runs 14 residues. From germline, CDR1 is SGHRS and CDR2 YFSETQ. The CDR3 sequence: CASSLELQGSPLHF. The CDR3 DNA is TGCGCCAGCAGCTTGGAACTTCAGGGTTCACCCCTCCACTTT.

V is TRBV28 and J is TRBJ1-1, with 7 bases lining up with TRBD1. The V gene end was trimmed by 4 bases and the J gene end by 8 bases; junction bases not matched to a gene: 13. The CDR3 runs 15 residues. Germline V gives CDR1 MDHEN, CDR2 SYDVKM. The DNA for the CDR3 is TGTGCCAGCAGTTCCCCAGCCGGGACAGCTATAGAAGCTTTCTTT. This encodes CASSSPAGTAIEAFF.